This is a list of T cell receptor beta chains from one sample in a study of OX40 agonist ivuxolimab in advanced cancers. Libraries were prepared by immunoSEQ multiplex PCR; TCRdb keeps only in-frame clonotypes and omits some of them. The sample comprises about 100,000 clones, 70% to 90% of which are singletons, and about 0.15% rests with the top ten. The sample here was CD4+ or CD8+ T cells sorted from blood, taken in a trial of the OX40 agonist ivuxolimab. Receptors originate from an adult with an advanced solid tumor such as melanoma, head and neck, liver or kidney cancer. Both conserved end residues are trimmed from each CDR3. A D gene is named only where the DNA matches it firmly. The size field is filled for only some rows; it gives once, few, many or a size class.

abundance: .
d_gene: .
j_gene: TRBJ1-1
v_gene: TRBV7-8
CDR3aa: ASSFSQGNTEAF

abundance: .
d_gene: TRBD1
j_gene: TRBJ2-1
v_gene: TRBV27
CDR3aa: ASIIRTGGANHEQF

abundance: few
d_gene: .
j_gene: TRBJ1-6
v_gene: TRBV4-1
CDR3aa: ASGNNPLH

abundance: .
d_gene: .
j_gene: TRBJ1-2
v_gene: TRBV30
CDR3aa: AWSVPGWDYGYT

abundance: once
d_gene: TRBD2
j_gene: TRBJ2-7
v_gene: TRBV18
CDR3aa: ASSPRNLGLTYEQY

abundance: .
d_gene: .
j_gene: TRBJ1-6
v_gene: TRBV5-1
CDR3aa: ASSLDPGYNSPLH

abundance: few
d_gene: TRBD1
j_gene: TRBJ2-7
v_gene: TRBV7-9
CDR3aa: ASSPGRQGKY

abundance: once
d_gene: TRBD1
j_gene: TRBJ2-3
v_gene: TRBV19
CDR3aa: ASSISGTDRGNTDTQY

abundance: .
d_gene: .
j_gene: TRBJ2-1
v_gene: TRBV2
CDR3aa: ASSDVVAYNEQF

abundance: .
d_gene: .
j_gene: TRBJ1-5
v_gene: TRBV6-5
CDR3aa: ASSTGINQPQH

abundance: .
d_gene: TRBD1
j_gene: TRBJ1-1
v_gene: TRBV7-9
CDR3aa: ASSLQGAMNTEAF

abundance: .
d_gene: .
j_gene: TRBJ2-1
v_gene: TRBV5-1
CDR3aa: ASSLAASGTEQF

abundance: .
d_gene: .
j_gene: TRBJ1-2
v_gene: TRBV30
CDR3aa: AWTRSGGYT

abundance: once
d_gene: TRBD1
j_gene: TRBJ2-1
v_gene: TRBV10-2
CDR3aa: ASRTGGYNEQF

abundance: .
d_gene: TRBD2
j_gene: TRBJ2-1
v_gene: TRBV27
CDR3aa: ASSLSRTSSYNEQF

abundance: .
d_gene: .
j_gene: TRBJ1-4
v_gene: TRBV5-1
CDR3aa: ASSLEGVNEKLF

abundance: .
d_gene: .
j_gene: TRBJ2-3
v_gene: TRBV13
CDR3aa: ASSFVRVATDTQY

abundance: .
d_gene: TRBD1
j_gene: TRBJ2-2
v_gene: TRBV27
CDR3aa: ASGTQGARTGELF

abundance: .
d_gene: TRBD2
j_gene: TRBJ2-4
v_gene: TRBV27
CDR3aa: ASSLWHTGTRYKNIQY

abundance: .
d_gene: TRBD1
j_gene: TRBJ2-7
v_gene: TRBV30
CDR3aa: AWSGQGVDEQY

abundance: .
d_gene: .
j_gene: TRBJ2-7
v_gene: TRBV9
CDR3aa: ASSAGSWSYEQY

abundance: .
d_gene: .
j_gene: TRBJ2-2
v_gene: TRBV7-8
CDR3aa: ASGGYSRVLGDTGELF

abundance: .
d_gene: TRBD2
j_gene: TRBJ2-3
v_gene: TRBV10-3
CDR3aa: AISGTSGTITDTQY

abundance: once
d_gene: .
j_gene: TRBJ1-2
v_gene: TRBV12-5
CDR3aa: ASARDTSGYGYT

abundance: .
d_gene: TRBD1
j_gene: TRBJ2-2
v_gene: TRBV5-1
CDR3aa: ASSTQGVGELF

abundance: .
d_gene: .
j_gene: TRBJ1-2
v_gene: TRBV5-1
CDR3aa: ASSLEGPAYGYT

abundance: .
d_gene: TRBD2
j_gene: TRBJ2-2
v_gene: TRBV28
CDR3aa: ASSLGGLAVGELF

abundance: .
d_gene: TRBD2
j_gene: TRBJ2-2
v_gene: TRBV5-1
CDR3aa: ASSLAGSGVGELF

abundance: .
d_gene: TRBD1
j_gene: TRBJ1-3
v_gene: TRBV27
CDR3aa: ASRLTGRKYSGNTIY

abundance: .
d_gene: .
j_gene: TRBJ2-1
v_gene: TRBV5-4
CDR3aa: ASSLGGANEQF

abundance: .
d_gene: .
j_gene: TRBJ1-2
v_gene: TRBV30
CDR3aa: AWSVRATANYGYT

abundance: .
d_gene: .
j_gene: TRBJ2-1
v_gene: TRBV14
CDR3aa: ASSPIGGSSYNEQF

abundance: .
d_gene: .
j_gene: TRBJ2-3
v_gene: TRBV19
CDR3aa: ASSISPGASTDTQY

abundance: .
d_gene: TRBD2
j_gene: TRBJ2-7
v_gene: TRBV7-2
CDR3aa: ASSRTLAGVPYEQY

abundance: .
d_gene: .
j_gene: TRBJ1-3
v_gene: TRBV19
CDR3aa: ASSIGAFSGNTIY

abundance: .
d_gene: .
j_gene: TRBJ2-2
v_gene: TRBV5-4
CDR3aa: ASSLVKGNTGELF

abundance: .
d_gene: .
j_gene: TRBJ2-7
v_gene: TRBV4-2
CDR3aa: ASRTSLSDYEQY

abundance: .
d_gene: .
j_gene: TRBJ1-1
v_gene: TRBV30
CDR3aa: AWAGEMSTEAF

abundance: .
d_gene: .
j_gene: TRBJ2-1
v_gene: TRBV7-7
CDR3aa: ASSRGLGYEQF

abundance: .
d_gene: TRBD2
j_gene: TRBJ2-7
v_gene: TRBV7-2
CDR3aa: ASSLAPGLAFYEQY

abundance: .
d_gene: TRBD2
j_gene: TRBJ2-2
v_gene: TRBV6-1
CDR3aa: ASSLAGNTGELF

abundance: .
d_gene: .
j_gene: TRBJ1-1
v_gene: TRBV5-4
CDR3aa: ASSLRVDTEAF

abundance: .
d_gene: TRBD1
j_gene: TRBJ2-3
v_gene: TRBV5-1
CDR3aa: ASSLGDRPTDTQY

abundance: once
d_gene: .
j_gene: TRBJ1-4
v_gene: TRBV6-5
CDR3aa: ATRSGWANEKLF

abundance: .
d_gene: TRBD2
j_gene: TRBJ2-3
v_gene: TRBV11-2
CDR3aa: ASSAPAGGIGTDTQY

abundance: once
d_gene: .
j_gene: TRBJ1-5
v_gene: TRBV19
CDR3aa: ASSILQGTYQPQH

abundance: .
d_gene: .
j_gene: TRBJ2-1
v_gene: TRBV5-1
CDR3aa: ASSLEDPSYNEQF

abundance: .
d_gene: .
j_gene: TRBJ2-2
v_gene: TRBV21-1
CDR3aa: ASPMGPVTGELF

abundance: .
d_gene: .
j_gene: TRBJ1-6
v_gene: TRBV9
CDR3aa: ASSAEDGYNSPLH

abundance: once
d_gene: TRBD2
j_gene: TRBJ2-7
v_gene: TRBV9
CDR3aa: ASSGGGANDEQY

abundance: .
d_gene: TRBD2
j_gene: TRBJ2-2
v_gene: TRBV30
CDR3aa: AWSSPRLAGPTGELF

abundance: .
d_gene: TRBD1
j_gene: TRBJ2-3
v_gene: TRBV9
CDR3aa: ASSVNPMTGSTDTQY

abundance: once
d_gene: .
j_gene: .
v_gene: TRBV20-1
CDR3aa: SARGYEQY